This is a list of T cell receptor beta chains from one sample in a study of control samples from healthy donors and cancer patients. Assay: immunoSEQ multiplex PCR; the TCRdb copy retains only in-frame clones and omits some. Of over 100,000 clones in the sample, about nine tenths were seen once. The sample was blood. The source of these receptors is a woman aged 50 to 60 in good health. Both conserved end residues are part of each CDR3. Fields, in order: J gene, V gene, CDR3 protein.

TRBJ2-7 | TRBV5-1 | CASSFGFPRDRGGEQYF
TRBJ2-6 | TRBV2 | CASRRRGAGANVLTF
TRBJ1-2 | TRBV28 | CASKLTTGPYGYTF
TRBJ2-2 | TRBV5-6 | CASSLGSGTGELFF
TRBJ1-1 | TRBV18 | CASSPYSENTEAFF
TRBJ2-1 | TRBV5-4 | CASSFRGSEQFF
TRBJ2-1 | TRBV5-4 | CASGGDRGRSEQFF
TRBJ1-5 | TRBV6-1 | CASSEAAGLNQPQHF
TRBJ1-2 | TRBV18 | CASSPPSGENYGYTF
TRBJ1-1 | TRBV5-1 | CASSLDRRGNTEAFF
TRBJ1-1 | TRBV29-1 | CSVIRNTEAFF
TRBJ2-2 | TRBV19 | CASSTHGNTGELFF
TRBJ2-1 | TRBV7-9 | CASSAETSGPYNEQFF
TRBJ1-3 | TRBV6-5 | CASSSDWGSGNTIYF
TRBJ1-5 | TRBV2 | CASSAGGTYQPQHF
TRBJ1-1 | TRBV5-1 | CASSLAQRVAEAFF
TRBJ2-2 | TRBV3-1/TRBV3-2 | CASQPGEATGELFF
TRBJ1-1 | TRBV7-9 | CASSLEAVPRTEAFF
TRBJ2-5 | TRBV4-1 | CASSQGVGFQETQYF
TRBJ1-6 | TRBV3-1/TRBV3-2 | CASSLNRGRSPLHF
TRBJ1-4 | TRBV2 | CATKTGTATNEKLFF
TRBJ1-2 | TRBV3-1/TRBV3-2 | CASTPGGYGYTF
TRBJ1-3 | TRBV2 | CASSQAISGNTIYF
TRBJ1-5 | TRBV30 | CAWSSGDRGFNQPQHF
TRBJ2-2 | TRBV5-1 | CASSQPPGQLANTGELFF
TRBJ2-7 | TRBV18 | CASSLSAGVGEQYF
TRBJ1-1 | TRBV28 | CASSPALNTEAFF
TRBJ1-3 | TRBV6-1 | CASSEGAGNTIYF
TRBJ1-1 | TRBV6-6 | CASSYTYEAFF
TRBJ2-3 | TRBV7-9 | CASSLGLAGGTDTQYF
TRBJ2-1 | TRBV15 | CATSRGGTSGRRWDNEQFF
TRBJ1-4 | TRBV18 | CASSSSGATNEKLFF
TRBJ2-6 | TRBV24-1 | CATSDQGATGANVLTF
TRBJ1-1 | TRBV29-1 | CSGGTGNTEAFF
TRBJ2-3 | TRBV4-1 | CASSDGTYSTDTQYF
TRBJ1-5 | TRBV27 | CASSRYRANQPQHF
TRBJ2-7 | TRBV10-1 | CASSERGGAFYEQYF
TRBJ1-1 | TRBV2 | CASSDSMGGVEAFF
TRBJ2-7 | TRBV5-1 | CASSLVGQGGEQYF
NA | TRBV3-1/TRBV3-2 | CASSQQVGPSYEQYF
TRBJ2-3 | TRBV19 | CASSTTGTGLSTDTQYF